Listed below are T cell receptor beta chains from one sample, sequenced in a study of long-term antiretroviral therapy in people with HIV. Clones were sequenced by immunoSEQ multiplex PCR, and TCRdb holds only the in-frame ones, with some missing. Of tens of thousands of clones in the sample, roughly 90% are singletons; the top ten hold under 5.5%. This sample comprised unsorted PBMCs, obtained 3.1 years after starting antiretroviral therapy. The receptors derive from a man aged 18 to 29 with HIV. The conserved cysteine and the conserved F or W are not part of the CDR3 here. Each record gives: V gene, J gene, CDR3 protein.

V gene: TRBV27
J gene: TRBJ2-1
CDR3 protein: ASSLGRPNEQF

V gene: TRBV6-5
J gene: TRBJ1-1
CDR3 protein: ASKIQGNTEAF

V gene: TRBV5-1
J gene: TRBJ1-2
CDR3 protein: ASSFRGQTDGYT

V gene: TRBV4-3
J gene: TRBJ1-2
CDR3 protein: ASRYRGAPNYGYT

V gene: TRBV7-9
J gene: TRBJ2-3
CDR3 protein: ASAGDSTDTQY

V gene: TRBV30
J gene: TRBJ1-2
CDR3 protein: ACASPQGEDGYT

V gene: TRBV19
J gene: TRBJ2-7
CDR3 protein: ASKEEGLYEQY

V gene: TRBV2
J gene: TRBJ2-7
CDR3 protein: ASSFSGTAYEQY

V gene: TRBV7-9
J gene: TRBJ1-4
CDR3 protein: ASSLGDRIREKLF

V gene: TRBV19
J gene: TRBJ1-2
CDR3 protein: ASTLGWGRGYT

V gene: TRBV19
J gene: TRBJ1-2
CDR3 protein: ASSITGYGYT

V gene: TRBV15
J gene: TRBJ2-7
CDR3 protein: ATSRPTSGSDIEYEQY

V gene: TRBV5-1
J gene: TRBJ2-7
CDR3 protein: ASSLELAGVDEQY

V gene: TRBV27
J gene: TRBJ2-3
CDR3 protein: ASSLSSYMGNTQY

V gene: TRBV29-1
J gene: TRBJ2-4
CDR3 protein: SVGQGQNIQY

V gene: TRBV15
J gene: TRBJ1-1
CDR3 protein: ATISGTYTEAF

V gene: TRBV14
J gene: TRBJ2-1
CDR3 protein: ASSQDWGSGEQF